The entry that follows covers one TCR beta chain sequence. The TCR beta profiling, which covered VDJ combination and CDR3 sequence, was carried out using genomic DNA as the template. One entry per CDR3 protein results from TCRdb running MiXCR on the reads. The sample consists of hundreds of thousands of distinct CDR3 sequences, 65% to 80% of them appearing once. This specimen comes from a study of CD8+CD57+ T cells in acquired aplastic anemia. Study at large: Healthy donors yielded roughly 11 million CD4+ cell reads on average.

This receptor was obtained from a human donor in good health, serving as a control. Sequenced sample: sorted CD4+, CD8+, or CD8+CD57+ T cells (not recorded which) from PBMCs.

The chain's CDR3 is CASSLFRGGQYF. In DNA form, the CDR3 reads TGTGCCAGCAGTCTGTTCAGGGGTGGGCAGTACTTC. The chain couples TRBV5-5 to TRBJ2-7; tentative D call: TRBD1 (6 bases). Germline V lookup: CDR1 SGHKS, CDR2 YYEKEE (reference sequence). The CDR3 runs to 12 residues. Trimming took 5 bases from V and 9 from J, leaving 15 bases between them.